One and the same sample provided the 27 T cell receptor beta chains below, sequenced in a study of T cell responses to AZD1222 COVID-19 vaccine. The table came from immunoSEQ multiplex PCR; TCRdb's copy has only in-frame clones and leaves some out. There are 150,000 to 200,000 clones in the sample; about 93% occur only once, and around 1.9% lies in the top ten. This specimen was peripheral blood, taken 28 days after the second AZD1222 dose. These receptors were obtained from an adult who received the AZD1222 COVID-19 vaccine.

The rearrangement uses TRBV4-3 and TRBJ1-2; TRBD1 agrees at 11 bases. In germline, CDR1 is LGHNA, CDR2 YSLEER. The trim removed 0 bases at V and 4 bases at J, leaving 4 bases unmatched. The CDR3 consists of 16 residues. CDR3 bases: TGCGCCAGCAGCCAAGATCGGACAGGGGGCGTCTATGGCTACACCTTC. As protein: CASSQDRTGGVYGYTF.

This clone was found a few times. The gene calls are TRBV10-3 and TRBJ1-2; D perhaps matches TRBD1 (5 bases). The V end lost 2 bases, the J end lost 6 bases, and 10 bases lay between the germline ends. Germline CDR1 is ENHRY and CDR2 is SYGVKD. This CDR3 has 13 residues. The CDR3 spells CAISERQGDGYTF. CDR3 in DNA: TGTGCCATCAGTGAGCGGCAGGGCGATGGCTACACCTTC.

The CDR3 bases are TGCGCCAGCAGTCAATCGGGCTTTAGCTCCTACAATGAGCAGTTCTTC. Amino acids: CASSQSGFSSYNEQFF. The chain employs TRBV23-1 and TRBJ2-1; the D is unclear. TRBV23-1 is classed as an ORF, of uncertain function. The ends were cut back, 0 bases at V and 0 bases at J, with 9 bases in the middle. The CDR3 length is 16 residues.

The chain recombines TRBV7-3 with TRBJ2-5; D possibly corresponds to TRBD2 (6 bases). Trimming cost V 4 bases and J 2 bases, with 14 bases left between them. Germline V gene sequence: CDR1 SGHTA, CDR2 FQGTGA. The CDR3 runs 15 residues. This chain's CDR3 is CASSSLTSRQETQYF. DNA for the CDR3: TGTGCCAGCAGCTCTTTAACTAGCAGGCAAGAGACCCAGTACTTC.

The CDR3 DNA reads TGTGCCAGCAGTCCGGGGGACAGGGGACAGTACGAGCAGTACTTC. Translation: CASSPGDRGQYEQYF. V and J are TRBV28 and TRBJ2-7, with TRBD1 matching 10 bases. The CDR3 has 15 amino acids. V shed 5 bases, J shed 4 bases, and the junction held 8 bases outside the gene matches. Germline-derived CDR1 and CDR2 are MDHEN and SYDVKM.

The V and J genes are TRBV9 and TRBJ2-7; TRBD1 aligns across 12 bases. V shed 2 bases, J shed 6 bases, and the junction held 9 bases outside the gene matches. CDR3 length: 16 residues. Germline V CDR1 and CDR2: SGDLS, YYNGEE. CDR3: CASSVSGTGGSGEQYF. In nucleotides, the CDR3 is TGTGCCAGCAGCGTCTCCGGGACAGGGGGCTCTGGCGAGCAGTACTTC.

This chain connects TRBV10-1 to TRBJ1-1, with D maybe TRBD1 (5 bases). CDR1 and CDR2 from the germline V gene are WNHNN and SYGVQD (reference sequence). The CDR3 is 13 residues long. Trimming cost V 4 bases and J 4 bases, with 10 bases left between them. The CDR3 sequence is CASSGQRGTEAFF. As DNA, the CDR3 is TGCGCCAGCAGTGGCCAGAGGGGCACTGAAGCTTTCTTT.

The V gene is TRBV7-6, the J gene TRBJ1-3; D not resolved. Trimming left V 5 bases short and J 0 bases short, with 11 bases between. There are 15 residues in the CDR3. Germline V gene data show CDR1 as SGHVS and CDR2 as FNYEAQ. In DNA, the CDR3 is TGTGCCAGCAGCCCCCGGACCTCCTCTGGAAACACCATATATTTT. It specifies CASSPRTSSGNTIYF.

The rearrangement links TRBV27 to TRBJ2-7; no firm D call. Germline values: CDR1 MNHEY, CDR2 SMNVEV (reference sequence). This CDR3 has 19 amino acids. Trimming took off 4 bases at V and 3 bases at J, with 28 bases between the two ends. The CDR3 protein is CASSSQNGISPSGNYEQYF. CDR3 in DNA: TGTGCCAGCAGTTCTCAAAACGGCATCAGTCCATCTGGGAACTACGAGCAGTACTTC.

The chain uses TRBV7-2 and TRBJ2-3; TRBD2 matches at 10 bases. CDR1 SGHTA and CDR2 FQGNSA come from the germline V gene. The CDR3 contains 16 residues. The V segment lost 3 bases and the J segment 4 bases; nucleotides outside the gene matches: 7. Here the CDR3 reads CASSLRVAGGSDTQYF. The DNA for the CDR3 is TGTGCCAGCAGCTTGAGGGTAGCGGGAGGATCAGATACGCAGTATTTT.

This chain connects TRBV11-1 to TRBJ2-5; 7 nucleotides agree with TRBD1. V lost 6 bases, J lost 5 bases, and 9 bases stayed unmatched. From germline, CDR1 is SGHAT and CDR2 FQDESV (reference sequence). CDR3 length equals 14 residues. The CDR3 DNA follows: TGTGCCAGCAGAAGAGACAGGGAGAGGGAGACCCAGTACTTC. Amino acids: CASRRDRERETQYF.

This chain links TRBV4-3 with TRBJ1-1; maybe TRBD1 (6 bases). In germline, CDR1 is LGHNA, CDR2 YSLEER. The CDR3 runs 16 residues. V lost 0 bases to trimming and J lost 0 bases, with 11 bases between them. As DNA, the CDR3 is TGCGCCAGCAGCCAAGATAAAGGGGGTATGAACACTGAAGCTTTCTTT. Translated, it gives CASSQDKGGMNTEAFF.

This chain joins TRBV9 and TRBJ1-1, with TRBD1 matching over 7 bases. Germline loops: CDR1 SGDLS, CDR2 YYNGEE. V lost 4 bases to trimming and J lost 1 base; unmatched junction nucleotides: 7. This CDR3 is built from 15 residues. CDR3 region: CASSPKGAGNTEAFF. The DNA for the CDR3 is TGTGCCAGCAGCCCTAAGGGGGCGGGGAACACTGAAGCTTTCTTT.

The chain joins TRBV30 to TRBJ1-4; TRBD1 aligns across 12 bases. The CDR3 totals 14 residues. Per the germline V gene, CDR1 is GTSNPN and CDR2 is SVGIG (reference sequence). The junction had 5 bases not matched to a gene; V was cut back by 4 bases and J by 8 bases. CDR3 DNA sequence: TGTGCCTGGAATCCCGGGACAGGGGGCGAAAAACTGTTTTTT. It is translated as CAWNPGTGGEKLFF.

The chain links TRBV2 to TRBJ2-2, with 9 positions matching TRBD2. Germline V gene data show CDR1 as SNHLY and CDR2 as FYNNEI. The CDR3 is made up of 14 amino acids. Losses at the gene ends were 1 base for V and 8 bases for J; bases not matched to a gene: 2. This chain's CDR3 is CASSEVAGEGELFF. CDR3 DNA sequence: TGTGCCAGCAGTGAAGTAGCGGGAGAAGGGGAGCTGTTTTTT.

In its sample, this clone was seen once. The CDR3 DNA is TGTGCCAGCAGCTTGGGGACAGGGGTGTGGTATGGCTACACCTTC. Translation gives CASSLGTGVWYGYTF. The rearrangement uses TRBV5-6 and TRBJ1-2; 9 bases are shared with TRBD1. Per germline, CDR1 SGHDT and CDR2 YYEEEE. V gave up 0 bases and J gave up 5 bases; unmatched junction bases: 5. This CDR3 region has 15 residues.

This chain joins TRBV5-1 and TRBJ2-4; 8 bases are shared with TRBD1. The germline V gene encodes CDR1 SGHRS and CDR2 YFSETQ. There are 13 residues in the CDR3. Trimming took 2 bases from V and 9 from J; bases not matched to a gene: 4. CDR3 protein: CASSLGQGGIQYF. CDR3 bases: TGCGCCAGCAGCTTAGGACAGGGCGGCATTCAGTACTTC.

J is TRBJ2-7 and V is TRBV5-1; no clear D gene. Trimming took 4 bases from V and 3 from J, leaving 11 bases between them. Looked up from germline, CDR1 is SGHRS and CDR2 is YFSETQ. This CDR3 is 13 amino acids long. CDR3 loop: CASSINDGYEQYF. CDR3 sequence (DNA): TGCGCCAGCAGCATAAACGACGGCTACGAGCAGTACTTC.

The CDR3, as DNA: TGTGCCAGCAGCCCCCGGACAGGGAGGGCCAAAAACATTCAGTACTTC. This translates into CASSPRTGRAKNIQYF. The chain carries TRBV11-2 and TRBJ2-4, with 8 bases aligning to TRBD1. CDR1 is SGHAT, CDR2 FQNNGV, per germline. V lost 5 bases, J lost 1 base, and 7 bases stayed unmatched. The length of the CDR3 is 16 residues.

The rearrangement links TRBV7-2 to TRBJ1-1; 9 bases are shared with TRBD1. J lost 0 bases, V lost 4 bases, and 3 bases had no gene match. This CDR3 spans 15 amino acids. Germline CDR1 SGHTA, CDR2 FQGNSA. The CDR3 DNA is TGTGCCAGCAGCTACGGACAGGGGATGAACACTGAAGCTTTCTTT. The encoded protein is CASSYGQGMNTEAFF. Full variable domain (rest looked up from reference TRBV7-2 and TRBJ1-1): GAGVSQSPSNKVTEKGKDVELRCDPISGHTALYWYRQSLGQGLEFLIYFQGNSAPDKSGLPSDRFSAERTGGSVSTLTIQRTQQEDSAVYLCASSYGQGMNTEAFFGQGTRLTVV.

This clone was recorded once. The chain uses TRBV21-1 and TRBJ2-6; the DNA was not used to check the table's D call, TRBD1. TRBV21-1 is tagged as a pseudogene. This CDR3 region has 23 residues. CDR3 in DNA: TGTGCCAGCAGCAAAAGTGGAGCCGAGTTGCGGGGGACAGGTCCTACTGGGGCCAACGTCCTGACTTTC. As protein: CASSKSGAELRGTGPTGANVLTF.

About this clone: At one end, the junction sequence differs from germline, possibly due to a read error. The chain links TRBV11-2 to TRBJ1-3; D unresolved. Germline CDR1 is SGHAT and CDR2 is FQNNGV. CDR3 size: 18 residues. CDR3 in amino acids: CASSLVSVVVASGNIIYF. In nucleotides, the CDR3 is TGTGCCAGCAGCTTAGTTTCGGTAGTGGTGGCCTCTGGAAACATCATATATTTT.

This rearrangement joins TRBV9 to TRBJ2-7, with D tentatively TRBD1 or TRBD2 (5 bases each). Trimming took off 0 bases at V and 4 bases at J, with 11 bases between the two ends. In germline, CDR1 is SGDLS, CDR2 YYNGEE. This CDR3 spans 14 amino acids. The CDR3 region is CASSVARGPYEQYF. The CDR3 coding sequence is TGTGCCAGCAGCGTAGCCCGGGGACCTTACGAGCAGTACTTC.

This clone has a handful of counts. CDR3 protein: CASSVEWRGRIGELFF. The CDR3 region has the DNA TGTGCCAGCAGCGTAGAGTGGCGGGGGCGAATCGGGGAGCTGTTTTTT. The chain carries TRBV9 and TRBJ2-2; a possible D gene is TRBD2 (7 bases). V lost 0 bases to trimming and J lost 7 bases, with 16 bases between them. The CDR3 sequence is 16 residues long. CDR1 is SGDLS, CDR2 YYNGEE, per germline.

The chain recombines TRBV4-2 with TRBJ2-5; 10 positions agree with TRBD2. The CDR3 sequence is 17 residues long. Germline V gives CDR1 LGHNA, CDR2 YNFKEQ. J gave up 3 bases and V 2 bases, and 9 bases lay outside the gene matches. The CDR3 DNA reads as TGTGCCAGCAGCCAACCCCAAGCGGGGGGGCTAGAAGAGACCCAGTACTTC. This codes for CASSQPQAGGLEETQYF.

The V and J genes are TRBV11-2 and TRBJ2-7, with D uncertain. The CDR3 contains 11 residues. Germline V gene lookup returns CDR1 SGHAT and CDR2 FQNNGV. Trimming stripped 2 bases from V and 4 bases from J, with 3 bases between. The chain's CDR3 is CASSLRYEQYF. CDR3 sequence (DNA): TGTGCCAGCAGCTTAAGATACGAGCAGTACTTC. Full variable domain (remainder filled in from reference TRBV11-2 and TRBJ2-7): EAGVAQSPRYKIIEKRQSVAFWCNPISGHATLYWYQQILGQGPKLLIQFQNNGVVDDSQLPKDRFSAERLKGVDSTLKIQPAKLEDSAVYLCASSLRYEQYFGPGTRLTVT.

The chain recombines TRBV27 with TRBJ2-1; perhaps TRBD2 as D (6 bases). The CDR3 contains 11 residues. Germline CDR1 is MNHEY and CDR2 is SMNVEV (reference sequence). V lost 6 bases and J 9 bases, leaving 9 bases between the germline ends. CDR3 loop: CASRRRGEQFF. The CDR3 DNA follows: TGTGCCAGCAGACGGAGGGGTGAGCAGTTCTTC.